This T cell receptor beta chain comes out of a study of T cells after yellow fever vaccination. Each CDR3 protein is one row after TCRdb ran MiXCR on the 5' RACE reads. Of about 350,000 distinct CDR3 sequences in the sample, 7% to 10% were seen once. In this sample, this clonotype turned up a few times. The antigen remains unidentified. Germline V gene lookup returns CDR1 SEHNR and CDR2 FQNEAQ (reference sequence). Trimming took off 7 bases at V and 1 base at J, with 12 bases between the two ends. This CDR3 contains 14 residues. General study points: Reappearing after the booster were most of the clones from primary vaccination (about 96% CD4, roughly 86% CD8).

The TCR sequence derives from a man aged 18 to 29 who received the YFV17D yellow fever vaccine. The rearrangement uses TRBV7-9 and TRBJ2-3, with D uncertain. The material sequenced was PBMCs, taken roughly 45 days after the first yellow fever vaccination. CDR3 residues: CASTPTGGTDTQYF. The CDR3 nucleotides are TGTGCCAGCACCCCGACTGGGGGCACAGATACGCAGTATTTT.